This T cell receptor (beta chain) was documented in a study of human T cells and chemical hapten exposure. Findings of the study overall: The study found that DPC sensitization did not change TCRs above 1 in 1000 frequency.

There are 16 residues in the CDR3. The trim removed 6 bases at V and 9 bases at J, leaving 11 bases unmatched. Germline CDR1 and CDR2: SGHTA and FQGNSA. Note on this clonotype: Its specificity is unknown.

TCRdb called the RACE reads again in MiXCR, with one record for every CDR3 protein. The sample lists fewer than 150,000 distinct CDR3 sequences; about 14% were seen once. Time point of the sample: pre-sensitization, week 0. Treatment defined: therapeutic diphenylcyclopropenone sensitization with weekly scalp DPC. The clonotype comes from a woman aged 18-29 years with alopecia areata. Some clones in this sample may be carry-over from other donors' samples. The chain links TRBV7-2 to TRBJ2-5, with 15 bases lining up with TRBD2. The material was whole blood, obtained in connection with sensitization to the hapten diphenylcyclopropenone (DPC). The CDR3 DNA reads TGTGCCAGCAGACCACCGGGACTAGCGGGGGGCGCGGCCCAGTACTTC. Its translation: CASRPPGLAGGAAQYF.